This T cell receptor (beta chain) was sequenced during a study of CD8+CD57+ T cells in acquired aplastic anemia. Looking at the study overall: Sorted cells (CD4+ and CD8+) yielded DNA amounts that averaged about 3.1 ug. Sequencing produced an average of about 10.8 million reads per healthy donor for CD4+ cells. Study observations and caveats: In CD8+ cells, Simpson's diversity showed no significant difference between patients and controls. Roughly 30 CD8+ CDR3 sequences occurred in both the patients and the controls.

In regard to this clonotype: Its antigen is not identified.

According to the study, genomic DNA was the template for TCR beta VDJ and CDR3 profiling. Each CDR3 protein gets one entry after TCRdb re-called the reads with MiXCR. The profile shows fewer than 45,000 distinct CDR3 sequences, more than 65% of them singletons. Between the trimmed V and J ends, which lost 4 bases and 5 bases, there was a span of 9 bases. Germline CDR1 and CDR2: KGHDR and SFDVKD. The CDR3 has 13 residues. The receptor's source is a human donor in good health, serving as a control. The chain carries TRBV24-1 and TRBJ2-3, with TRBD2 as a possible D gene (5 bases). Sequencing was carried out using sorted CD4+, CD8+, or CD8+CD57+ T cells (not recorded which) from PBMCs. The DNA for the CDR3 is TGTGCCACCAGTGACTCAGGAGGAGATACGCAGTATTTT. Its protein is CATSDSGGDTQYF.